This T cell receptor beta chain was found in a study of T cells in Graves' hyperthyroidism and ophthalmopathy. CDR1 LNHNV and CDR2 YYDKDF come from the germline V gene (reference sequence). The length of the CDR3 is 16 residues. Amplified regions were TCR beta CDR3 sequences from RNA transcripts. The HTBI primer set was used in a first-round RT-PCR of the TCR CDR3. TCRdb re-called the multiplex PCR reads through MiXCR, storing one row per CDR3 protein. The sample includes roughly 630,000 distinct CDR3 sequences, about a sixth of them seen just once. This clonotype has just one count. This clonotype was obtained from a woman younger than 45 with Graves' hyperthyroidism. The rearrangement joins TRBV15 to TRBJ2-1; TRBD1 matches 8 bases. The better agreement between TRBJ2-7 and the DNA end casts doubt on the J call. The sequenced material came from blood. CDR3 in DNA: TGTGCCACCAGCTCCGTACGGACAGGGATTTACAATGAGCAGTACTTC. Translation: CATSSVRTGIYNEQYF.